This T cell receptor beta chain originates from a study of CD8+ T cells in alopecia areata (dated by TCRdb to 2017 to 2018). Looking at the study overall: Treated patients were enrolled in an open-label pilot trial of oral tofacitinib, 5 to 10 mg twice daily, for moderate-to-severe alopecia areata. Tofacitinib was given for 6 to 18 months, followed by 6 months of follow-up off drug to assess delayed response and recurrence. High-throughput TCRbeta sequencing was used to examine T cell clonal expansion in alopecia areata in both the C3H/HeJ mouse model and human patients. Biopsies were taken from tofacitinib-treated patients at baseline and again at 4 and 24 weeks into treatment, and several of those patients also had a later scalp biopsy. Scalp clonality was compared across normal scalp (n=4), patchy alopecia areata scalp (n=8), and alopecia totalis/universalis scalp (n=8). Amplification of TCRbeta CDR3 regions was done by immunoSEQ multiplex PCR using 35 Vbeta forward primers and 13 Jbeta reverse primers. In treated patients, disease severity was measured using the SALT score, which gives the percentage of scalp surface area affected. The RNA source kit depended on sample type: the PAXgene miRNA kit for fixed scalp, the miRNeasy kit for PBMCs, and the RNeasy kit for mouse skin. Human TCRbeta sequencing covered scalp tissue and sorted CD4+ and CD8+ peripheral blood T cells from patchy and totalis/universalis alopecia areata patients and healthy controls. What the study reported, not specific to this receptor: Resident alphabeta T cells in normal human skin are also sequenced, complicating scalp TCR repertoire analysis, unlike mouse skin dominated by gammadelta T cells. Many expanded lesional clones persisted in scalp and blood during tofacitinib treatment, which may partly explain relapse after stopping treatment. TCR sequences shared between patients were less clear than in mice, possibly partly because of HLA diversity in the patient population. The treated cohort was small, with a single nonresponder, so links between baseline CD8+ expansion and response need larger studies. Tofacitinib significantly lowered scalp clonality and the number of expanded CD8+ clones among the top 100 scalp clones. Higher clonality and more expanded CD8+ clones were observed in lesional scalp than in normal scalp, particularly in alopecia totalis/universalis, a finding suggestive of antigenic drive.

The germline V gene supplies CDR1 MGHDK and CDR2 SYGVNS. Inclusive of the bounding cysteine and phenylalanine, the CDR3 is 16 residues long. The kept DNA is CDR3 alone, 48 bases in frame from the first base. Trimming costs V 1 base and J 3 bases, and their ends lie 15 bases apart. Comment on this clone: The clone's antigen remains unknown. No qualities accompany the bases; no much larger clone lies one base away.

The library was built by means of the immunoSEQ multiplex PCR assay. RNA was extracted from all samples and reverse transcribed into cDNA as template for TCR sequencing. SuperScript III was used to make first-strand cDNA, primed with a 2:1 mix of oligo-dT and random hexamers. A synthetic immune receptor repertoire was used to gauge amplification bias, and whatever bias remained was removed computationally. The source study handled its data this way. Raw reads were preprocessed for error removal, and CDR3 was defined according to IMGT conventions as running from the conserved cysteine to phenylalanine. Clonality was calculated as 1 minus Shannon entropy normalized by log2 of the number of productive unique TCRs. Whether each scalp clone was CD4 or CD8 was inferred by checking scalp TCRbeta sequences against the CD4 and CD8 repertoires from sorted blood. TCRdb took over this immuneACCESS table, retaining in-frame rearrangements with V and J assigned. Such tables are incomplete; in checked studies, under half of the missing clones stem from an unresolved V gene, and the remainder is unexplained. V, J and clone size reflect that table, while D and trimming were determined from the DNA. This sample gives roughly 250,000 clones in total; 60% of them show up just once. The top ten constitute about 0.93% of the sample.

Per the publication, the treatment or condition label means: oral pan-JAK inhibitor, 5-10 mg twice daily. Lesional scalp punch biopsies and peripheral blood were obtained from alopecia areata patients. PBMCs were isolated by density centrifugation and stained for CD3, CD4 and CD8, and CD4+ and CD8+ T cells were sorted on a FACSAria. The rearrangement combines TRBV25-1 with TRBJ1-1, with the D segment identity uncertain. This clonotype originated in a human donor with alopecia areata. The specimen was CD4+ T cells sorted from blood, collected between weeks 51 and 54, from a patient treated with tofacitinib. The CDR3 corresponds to CASSESGRVTDTEAFF. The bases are TGTGCCAGCAGTGAATCCGGGCGGGTGACCGACACTGAAGCTTTCTTT.